This T cell receptor (beta chain) was sequenced in a study of cytomegalovirus exposure and HLA in healthy donors. Study overall: Previous work identified roughly 120 million unique TCR beta sequences from around 170 million T cells.

A remark on this clone: No antigen is known for it.

The PCR had 60 Vbeta and 13 Jbeta primers. The protocol was immunoSEQ multiplex PCR, while the TCRdb copy is restricted to in-frame clones and leaves out a portion. Found here are around 130,000 clones, roughly 80% of them singletons; the top ten hold 1.2%. Study-level results: It was reported that the classifier diagnosed cytomegalovirus status with high specificity and sensitivity in both the original and validation cohorts. Across HLA loci, a later analysis found differing TCR association rates, with DRB1 most and HLA-C fewest. In a later analysis, TCR beta V- and J-gene trimming showed a link to a missense DCLRE1C variant.

Germline CDR1 LNHNV, CDR2 YYDKDF (reference sequence). The CDR3 totals 16 residues. J lost 1 base, V lost 11 bases, and 9 bases had no gene match. V and J are TRBV15 and TRBJ2-6, with 9 bases matching TRBD1. Sequenced material: PBMCs. The clonotype was recovered from a female donor in good health and CMV-seronegative. The CDR3 DNA sequence: TGTGCCGTTAAGGCGGGACAGGGTTCTGGGGCCAACGTCCTGACTTTC. This codes for CAVKAGQGSGANVLTF. The full variable domain, in which reference TRBV15 and TRBJ2-6 provide the parts outside the CDR3, is DAMVIQNPRYQVTQFGKPVTLSCSQTLNHNVMYWYQQKSSQAPKLLFHYYDKDFNNEADTPDNFQSRRPNTSFCFLDIRSPGLGDTAMYLCAVKAGQGSGANVLTFGAGSRLTVL.